The clone carrying this TCR beta chain was seen a single time. The antigen is not known. This specimen comes from a study of persistence of HIV-infected CD4 T cells. Regarding the study as a whole: Within sorted populations, more oligoclonal TCRs accompanied more oligoclonal proviruses.

Sequencing used immunoSEQ version 4 in survey mode. Clones were read by immunoSEQ multiplex PCR, and TCRdb kept only the in-frame ones, dropping some. The sample has about 19,000 clones; 65% are singletons. An overlapping HIV-1 Gag peptide pool stimulated these cells at 0.95 to 1 ug/peptide/mL. Responding CD4+ T cells were sorted by upregulation of both CD40 ligand and CD69. Unmatched junction bases numbered 10, after V lost 6 bases and J lost 10 bases. This CDR3 is built from 14 residues. Germline V lookup: CDR1 SGHNT, CDR2 YYREEE (reference sequence). This sequence originates from an adult woman with HIV who was CMV-seropositive. The chain links TRBV5-4 to TRBJ2-1; 10 bases are a match to TRBD2. Sequences were derived from CD4+ T cells sorted from PBMCs after approximately 19-hour stimulation, sampled from a patient who received antiretroviral therapy. For the CDR3, the DNA is TGTGCCAGCAACGAGAGAGCGGGGGGGTCGGAGCAGTTCTTC. Translated, it gives CASNERAGGSEQFF.